This T cell receptor (beta chain) emerged from a study of T cells in Graves' hyperthyroidism and ophthalmopathy. This CDR3 has 17 amino acids. Germline V CDR1 and CDR2: MNHEY, SMNVEV (reference sequence). Trimming at V came to 1 base and at J to 1 base, leaving 6 bases not matched to a gene. Template material for amplifying TCR beta CDR3 regions consisted of RNA transcripts. An initial round of RT-PCR targeting the TCR CDR3 relied on the HTBI primer set. TCRdb re-called the multiplex PCR reads with MiXCR, one entry per CDR3 protein. The data contain under 400,000 distinct CDR3 sequences, 15% to 20% of them singletons. The sample holds many counts of this clonotype.

Sequencing was performed on blood. This clonotype was obtained from a young man with Graves' hyperthyroidism. The V and J genes are TRBV27 and TRBJ2-2, with 7 bases that match TRBD1. The CDR3 nucleotides read TGTGCCAGCAGTTTATTCTACAGGGGTGGGAACACCGGGGAGCTGTTTTTT. Protein product: CASSLFYRGGNTGELFF.